This entry features one T cell receptor (beta chain) sequence. The antigen remains unidentified. This entry comes from a study of radiation and T cells in renal cell carcinoma. General study findings and limits: From baseline, blood top tumor clonotypes peaked at 2 weeks post-radiation. Without pretreatment biopsies, baseline tumor clonotype presence was undetermined.

The protocol was immunoSEQ multiplex PCR, while the TCRdb copy is restricted to in-frame clones and leaves out a portion. The sample yields 25,000 to 30,000 clones, over 70% seen once. Trimming pared 1 base from V and 5 bases from J, leaving 12 bases between. There are 14 residues in the CDR3. CDR1 and CDR2 (germline): SGHTS, YDEGEE. As to time point: blood 2 weeks post-SBRT. Sample treatment: 15 Gy SBRT to primary tumor, nephrectomy 4 weeks later. This renal cell carcinoma was of the clear cell type. Here the sequenced sample was blood, taken from a patient whose treatment included radiotherapy and nephrectomy. This chain uses TRBV5-8 with TRBJ1-1, with a possible D match to TRBD1 (5 bases). The sequence was obtained from a man in his fifties or sixties with renal cell carcinoma. CDR3 sequence (DNA): TGTGCCAGCAGCTTGAGGGGCTTTATGACTGAAGCTTTCTTT. Translating it yields CASSLRGFMTEAFF.